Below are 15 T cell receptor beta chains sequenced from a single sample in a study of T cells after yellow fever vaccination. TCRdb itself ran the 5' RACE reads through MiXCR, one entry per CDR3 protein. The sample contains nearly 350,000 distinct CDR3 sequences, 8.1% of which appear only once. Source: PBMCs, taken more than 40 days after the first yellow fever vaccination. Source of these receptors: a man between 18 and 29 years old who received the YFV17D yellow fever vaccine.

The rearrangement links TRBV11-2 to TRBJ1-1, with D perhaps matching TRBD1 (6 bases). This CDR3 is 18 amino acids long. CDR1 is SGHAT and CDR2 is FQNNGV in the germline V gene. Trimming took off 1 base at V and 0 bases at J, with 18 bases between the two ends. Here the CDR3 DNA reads TGTGCCAGCAGCTTAGTTTCCGGGGGGCCGATAATGAACACTGAAGCTTTCTTT. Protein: CASSLVSGGPIMNTEAFF.

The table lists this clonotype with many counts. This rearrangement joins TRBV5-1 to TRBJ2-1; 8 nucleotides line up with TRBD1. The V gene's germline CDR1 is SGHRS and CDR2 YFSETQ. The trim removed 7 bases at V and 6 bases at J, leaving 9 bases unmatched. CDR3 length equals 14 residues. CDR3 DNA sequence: TGCGCCAGCGGGGAGCAGGGGGCATCCAATGAGCAGTTCTTC. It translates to CASGEQGASNEQFF.

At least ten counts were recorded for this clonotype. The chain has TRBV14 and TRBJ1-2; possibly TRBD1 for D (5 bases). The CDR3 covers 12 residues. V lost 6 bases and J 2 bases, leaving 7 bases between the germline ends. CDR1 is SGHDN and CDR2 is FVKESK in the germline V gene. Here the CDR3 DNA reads TGTGCCAGCAGTCCAGGGAACTATGGCTACACCTTC. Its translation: CASSPGNYGYTF.

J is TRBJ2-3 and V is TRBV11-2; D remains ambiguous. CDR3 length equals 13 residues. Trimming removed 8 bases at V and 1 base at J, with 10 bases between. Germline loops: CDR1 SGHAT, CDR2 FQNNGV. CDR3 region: CASGPVRTDTQYF. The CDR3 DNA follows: TGTGCCAGCGGACCCGTTCGCACAGATACGCAGTATTTT. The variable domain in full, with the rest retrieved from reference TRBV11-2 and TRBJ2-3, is EAGVAQSPRYKIIEKRQSVAFWCNPISGHATLYWYQQILGQGPKLLIQFQNNGVVDDSQLPKDRFSAERLKGVDSTLKIQPAKLEDSAVYLCASGPVRTDTQYFGPGTRLTVL.

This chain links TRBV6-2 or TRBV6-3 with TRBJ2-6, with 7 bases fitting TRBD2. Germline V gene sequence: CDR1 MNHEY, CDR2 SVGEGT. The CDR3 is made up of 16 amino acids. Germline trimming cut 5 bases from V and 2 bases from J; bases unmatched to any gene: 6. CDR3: CASSTKTSPGANVLTF. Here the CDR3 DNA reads TGTGCCAGCAGTACAAAGACTAGCCCTGGGGCCAACGTCCTGACTTTC.

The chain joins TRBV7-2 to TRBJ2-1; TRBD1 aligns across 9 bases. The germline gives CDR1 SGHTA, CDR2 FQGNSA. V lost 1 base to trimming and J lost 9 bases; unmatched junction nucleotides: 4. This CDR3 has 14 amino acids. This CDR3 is CASSLGGQGLEQFF. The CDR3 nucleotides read TGTGCCAGCAGCTTAGGCGGACAGGGGCTTGAGCAGTTCTTC.

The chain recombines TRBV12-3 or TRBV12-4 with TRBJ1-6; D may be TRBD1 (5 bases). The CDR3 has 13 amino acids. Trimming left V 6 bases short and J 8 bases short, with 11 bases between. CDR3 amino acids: CASSGAPHSPLHF. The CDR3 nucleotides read TGTGCCAGCAGCGGGGCCCCTCATTCACCCCTCCACTTT.

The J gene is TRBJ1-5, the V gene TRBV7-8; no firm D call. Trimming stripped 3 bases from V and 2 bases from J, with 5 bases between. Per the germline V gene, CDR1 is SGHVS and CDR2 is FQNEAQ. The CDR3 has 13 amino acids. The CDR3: CASSFAGNQPQHF. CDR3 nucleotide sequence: TGTGCCAGCAGCTTCGCGGGCAATCAGCCCCAGCATTTT.

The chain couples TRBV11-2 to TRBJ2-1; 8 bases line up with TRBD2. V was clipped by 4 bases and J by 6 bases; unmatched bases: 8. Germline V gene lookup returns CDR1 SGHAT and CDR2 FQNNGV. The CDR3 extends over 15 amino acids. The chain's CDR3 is CASSSSGGLLNEQFF. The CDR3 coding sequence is TGTGCCAGCAGCTCCAGCGGGGGCCTACTCAATGAGCAGTTCTTC.

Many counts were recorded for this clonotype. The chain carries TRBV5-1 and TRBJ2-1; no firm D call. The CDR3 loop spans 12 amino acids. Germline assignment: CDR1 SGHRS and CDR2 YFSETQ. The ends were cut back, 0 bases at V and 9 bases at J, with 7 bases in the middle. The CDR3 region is CASSLEGPEQFF. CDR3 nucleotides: TGCGCCAGCAGCTTGGAAGGGCCTGAGCAGTTCTTC.

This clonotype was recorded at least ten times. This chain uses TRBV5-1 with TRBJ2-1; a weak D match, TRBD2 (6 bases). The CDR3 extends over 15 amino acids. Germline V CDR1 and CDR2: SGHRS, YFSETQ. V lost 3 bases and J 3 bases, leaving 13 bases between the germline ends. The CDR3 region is CASSYRGGDYNEQFF. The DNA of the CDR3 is TGCGCCAGCAGCTACCGCGGCGGGGACTACAATGAGCAGTTCTTC. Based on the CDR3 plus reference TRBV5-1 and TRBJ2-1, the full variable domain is KAGVTQTPRYLIKTRGQQVTLSCSPISGHRSVSWYQQTPGQGLQFLFEYFSETQRNKGNFPGRFSGRQFSNSRSEMNVSTLELGDSALYLCASSYRGGDYNEQFFGPGTRLTVL.

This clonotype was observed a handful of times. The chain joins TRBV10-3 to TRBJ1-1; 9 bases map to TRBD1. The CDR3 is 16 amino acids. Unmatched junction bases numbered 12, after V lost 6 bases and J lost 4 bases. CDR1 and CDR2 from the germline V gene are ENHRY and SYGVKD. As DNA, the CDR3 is TGTGCCATCAGGGACTTGGACAGGGGCGTGGTCACTGAAGCTTTCTTT. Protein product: CAIRDLDRGVVTEAFF.

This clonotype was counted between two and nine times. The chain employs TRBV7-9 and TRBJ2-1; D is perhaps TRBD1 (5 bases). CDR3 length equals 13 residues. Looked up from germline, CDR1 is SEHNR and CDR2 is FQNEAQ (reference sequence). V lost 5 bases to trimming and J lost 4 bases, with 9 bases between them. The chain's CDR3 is CASSIGHYNEQFF. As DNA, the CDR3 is TGTGCCAGCAGCATCGGACATTACAATGAGCAGTTCTTC.

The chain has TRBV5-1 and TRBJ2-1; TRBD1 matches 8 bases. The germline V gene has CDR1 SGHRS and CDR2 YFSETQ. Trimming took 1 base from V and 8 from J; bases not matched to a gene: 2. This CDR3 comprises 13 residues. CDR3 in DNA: TGCGCCAGCAGCTTGCCAGGGGGCCATGAGCAGTTCTTC. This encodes CASSLPGGHEQFF.

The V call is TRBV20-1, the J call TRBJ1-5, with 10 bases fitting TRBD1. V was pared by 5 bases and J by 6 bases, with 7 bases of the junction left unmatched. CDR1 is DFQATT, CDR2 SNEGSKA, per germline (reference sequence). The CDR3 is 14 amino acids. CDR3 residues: CSAPGQGIGQPQHF. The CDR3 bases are TGCAGTGCTCCGGGACAGGGGATCGGTCAGCCCCAGCATTTT.